The 2 T cell receptor beta chains below all came from one sample that was sequenced in a study of PD-L1 blockade in urothelial cancer. The assay was immunoSEQ multiplex PCR, and TCRdb's table has in-frame clones only and misses some. The sample holds about 30,000 clones; 75% to 90% are singletons and the top ten take just over 2%. Specimen: PBMCs, collected around atezolizumab (anti-PD-L1) treatment. The source is a man aged 50 to 60 with urothelial cancer.

This clone was found a few times. V is TRBV11-2 and J is TRBJ2-1; D uncertain. V lost 5 bases and J lost 8, with 10 bases in between. Germline CDR1 is SGHAT and CDR2 is FQNNGV. The CDR3 consists of 12 residues. The CDR3 spells CASSLLSDEQFF. The CDR3 DNA is TGTGCCAGCAGCCTTTTGAGTGATGAGCAGTTCTTC. Filled out from reference TRBV11-2 and TRBJ2-1, the complete variable domain reads EAGVAQSPRYKIIEKRQSVAFWCNPISGHATLYWYQQILGQGPKLLIQFQNNGVVDDSQLPKDRFSAERLKGVDSTLKIQPAKLEDSAVYLCASSLLSDEQFFGPGTRLTVL.

CDR3 DNA: TGTGCCAGCAGCGCCAAAGACAGGGTTTCTGGCTACACCTTC. It codes for CASSAKDRVSGYTF. The V gene is TRBV11-1, the J gene TRBJ1-2, with 7 nucleotides matching TRBD1. V gave up 5 bases and J gave up 7 bases; unmatched junction bases: 10. Germline CDR1 is SGHAT and CDR2 is FQDESV (reference sequence). The CDR3 is made up of 14 amino acids.